This T cell receptor beta chain was identified in a study of blood T cell repertoires in COVID-19. In the study overall: Specimens from acute and convalescent COVID-19 originated in the United States, Italy and Spain. Sources were T cells, B-cell-depleted T cells, or PBMCs; the material itself was cDNA or gDNA.

In the authors' methods: Amplification from reference gene primers served as the basis for estimated nucleated cell counts. The assay was immunoSEQ multiplex PCR, and TCRdb's table has in-frame clones only and misses some. V, J and clone size are those of that table, while D and trimming were read from the DNA. This table has hundreds of thousands of clones, 89% appearing once. Germline lookup yields CDR1 LGHDT and CDR2 YNNKEL (reference sequence). The CDR3 covers 18 residues. V was trimmed by 3 bases and J by 3 bases, leaving 20 bases between them. The source material was PBMCs or T cells enriched from blood (not recorded which). The clonotype originates from a woman in her forties or fifties who had been exposed to COVID-19. V is TRBV3-1 (or the pseudogene TRBV3-2) and J is TRBJ1-4, with D tentatively TRBD1 (5 bases). The CDR3 DNA reads as TGTGCCAGCAGCCATATTCAACCTGGGAGGGGCTCTAATGAAAAACTGTTTTTT. This gives the protein CASSHIQPGRGSNEKLFF.